The sample holds a few counts of the clone carrying this T cell receptor beta chain. The data were obtained in a study of regulatory T cells in long-lasting Graves disease. Construction of the TCR beta libraries employed iRepertoire HTBI primers in conjunction with Arm-PCR of CDR3 regions. TCRdb used MiXCR to reprocess the multiplex PCR reads, holding one entry per CDR3 protein. The table has 380,000 or so distinct CDR3 sequences, around 15% seen once. Trimming left V 4 bases short and J 3 bases short, with 9 bases between. Germline V gives CDR1 MNHNS, CDR2 SASEGT. This CDR3 is 13 amino acids long. The time point was: newly diagnosed GD, antithyroid drugs for less than 3 months. RNA isolated from PBMCs was used to make the TCR library. The same sample was also used in a study of T cells in Graves' hyperthyroidism and ophthalmopathy.

This specimen was peripheral blood mononuclear cells (PBMCs), taken at new diagnosis, from a patient treated with antithyroid drugs. This sequence was found in a young woman with Graves disease. The genes are TRBV6-1 and TRBJ1-1, with D possibly matching TRBD1 (6 bases). This chain's CDR3 is CASSGRTDTEAFF. As DNA, the CDR3 is TGTGCCAGCAGTGGACGGACAGACACTGAAGCTTTCTTT.